Given below is one TCR beta chain in context. This sample stems from a study of radiation and T cells in renal cell carcinoma. The time point denotes: blood 2 weeks post-SBRT. Treatment reported: 15 Gy SBRT to primary tumor, nephrectomy 4 weeks later. Generated by immunoSEQ multiplex PCR, the TCRdb table keeps only in-frame clones and is missing some. Of about 65,000 clones listed, just over 75% are singletons. Source: blood, taken from a patient whose treatment included radiotherapy and nephrectomy. This sequence originates from a man aged 60-69 years with renal cell carcinoma.

The CDR3 loop is CASRRTLGYMNTEAFF. The CDR3 nucleotides read TGTGCCAGCAGACGGACATTGGGGTACATGAACACTGAAGCTTTCTTT. V is TRBV5-5 and J is TRBJ1-1; tentative D call: TRBD1 (5 bases). Germline-derived CDR1 and CDR2 are SGHKS and YYEKEE (reference sequence). CDR3 length: 16 amino acids. V dropped 5 bases and J dropped 0 bases, with 17 bases sitting between them. Full variable domain (remainder filled in from reference TRBV5-5 and TRBJ1-1): DAGVTQSPTHLIKTRGQQVTLRCSPISGHKSVSWYQQVLGQGPQFIFQYYEKEERGRGNFPDRFSARQFPNYSSELNVNALLLGDSALYLCASRRTLGYMNTEAFFGQGTRLTVV.